This TCR beta chain was identified during a study of patients and donors after allogeneic stem cell transplantation. TCRdb re-analysed the RT-PCR reads in MiXCR, keeping a single row per CDR3 protein. The data show roughly 960,000 distinct CDR3 sequences, more than 15% seen once. V gave up 2 bases and J gave up 6 bases; unmatched junction bases: 8. This CDR3 region has 15 residues. Germline CDR1 reads MNHEY; CDR2 reads SVGAGI. V is TRBV6-5 and J is TRBJ2-3; 7 bases map to TRBD1. Sequencing was done on a sample of blood, either unsorted or a sorted T cell fraction (not recorded which). The origin of this receptor is a human donor who was either an allogeneic HSCT recipient or a stem cell or donor lymphocyte infusion donor (not recorded which). It is not recorded whose cells these are; they may come from a transplant donor. This CDR3 reads CASSYPDRVSDTQYF. The CDR3 DNA is TGTGCCAGCAGTTACCCCGACAGGGTGAGCGATACGCAGTATTTT.